This T cell receptor beta chain was obtained from a study of blood T cell repertoires in COVID-19 (dated by TCRdb to the early 2020s). Study-level background: Samples covering the acute and convalescent phases of COVID-19 were provided by collaborators in the United States, Italy and Spain. The prospective study material was composed of cDNA or gDNA derived from T cells, B-cell-depleted T cells, or PBMCs. HLA class I and class II types, where available, came from metadata supplied by the sample provider rather than from assay-based typing. The samples were drawn from the first 160 participants of the ongoing ImmuneRACE study and from 1,254 subjects provided by 6 global collaborators. Subjects who had been exposed to COVID-19, were actively infected with it, or had recovered from it provided the deeply sampled blood TCRbeta repertoires that made up the dataset. A freely available public database, intended as a resource for researchers studying the immune response to SARS-CoV-2, is where the repertoires were released. A de-identified subject ID, COVID-19 status, age in years and sex were almost always included in the sample metadata.

CDR1 MNHNS and CDR2 SASEGT were looked up in the germline V gene. Clipping removes 5 bases from V and 5 bases from J, with 9 as the unmatched junction base count. The CDR3, cysteine through phenylalanine, is 15 amino acids long. The CDR3 DNA has 45 bases and is translated from base 1. General findings and caveats noted by the study authors: Clinical and demographic metadata were provided uncurated, with the amount varying by source and participant.

In Seattle, one collaborating source enrolled patients while the infection was active and tracked those patients longitudinally over the course of disease. Each collaborating institution followed its own protocols to collect whole blood in K2EDTA tubes. Collaborator samples were shipped for TCRbeta analysis as frozen whole blood, isolated PBMCs, or DNA extracted from either sample type. The immunoSEQ Assay, a bias-controlled multiplex PCR, was used to amplify TCRbeta CDR3 regions from genomic DNA. Per the authors' processing: The number of nucleated cells in each sample was estimated by amplification of reference gene primers within the assay. To quantify the absolute abundance of each unique TCRbeta CDR3 rearrangement, sequence reads were collapsed and filtered. For each sample, productive Simpson clonality was calculated as the square root of Simpson's diversity index over productive rearrangements. TCRdb holds this immuneACCESS table with in-frame rearrangements only. Some clones are missing; in checked studies, unresolved V genes explain under half, and the rest has no known cause. D and trimming come from the DNA, and the V and J calls and clone size come from that table. Here the sample has nearly 300,000 clones; roughly 83% occur a single time. The top ten clonotypes cover more than 1.1% of the sample.

In this sample, this clone turned up once. Its target antigen remains unknown. Base-call qualities are not available, and no considerably larger clone is one nucleotide away. The chain employs TRBV6-1 and TRBJ2-5, and TRBD1 aligns with 9 junction nucleotides. The specimen sequenced was peripheral blood. This TCR derives from a human donor with COVID-19, enrolled during active disease. The donor label of this sample is uncertain. The CDR3 region: CASSIPGQGAETQYF. The nucleotide sequence reads as follows: TGTGCCAGCAGTATTCCGGGACAGGGAGCTGAGACCCAGTACTTC.